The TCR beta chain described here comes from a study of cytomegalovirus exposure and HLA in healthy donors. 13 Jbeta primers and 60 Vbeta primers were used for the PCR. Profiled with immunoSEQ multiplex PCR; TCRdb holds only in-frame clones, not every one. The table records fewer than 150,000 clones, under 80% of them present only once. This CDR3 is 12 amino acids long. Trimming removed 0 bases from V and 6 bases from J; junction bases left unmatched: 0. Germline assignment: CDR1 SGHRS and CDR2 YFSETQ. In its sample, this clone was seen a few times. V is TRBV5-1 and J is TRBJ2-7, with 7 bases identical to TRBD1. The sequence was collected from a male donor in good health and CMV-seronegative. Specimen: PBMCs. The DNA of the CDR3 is TGCGCCAGCAGCTTGGCAGGGGGCGAGCAGTACTTC. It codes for CASSLAGGEQYF.